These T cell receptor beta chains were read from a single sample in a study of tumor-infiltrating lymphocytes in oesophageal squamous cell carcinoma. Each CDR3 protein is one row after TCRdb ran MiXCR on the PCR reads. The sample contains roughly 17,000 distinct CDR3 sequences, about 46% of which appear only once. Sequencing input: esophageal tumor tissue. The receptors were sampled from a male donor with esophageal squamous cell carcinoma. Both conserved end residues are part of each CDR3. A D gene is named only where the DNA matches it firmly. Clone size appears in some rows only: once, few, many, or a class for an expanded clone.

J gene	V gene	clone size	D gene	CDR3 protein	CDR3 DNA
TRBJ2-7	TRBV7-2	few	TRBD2	CASSLAAGGQAYEQYF	TGTGCCAGCAGCTTAGCCGCGGGGGGGCAAGCCTACGAGCAGTACTTC
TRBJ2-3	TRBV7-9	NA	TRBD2	CASSSPGALAGGADTQYF	TGTGCCAGCAGCTCCCCTGGGGCCCTAGCGGGAGGTGCAGATACGCAGTATTTT
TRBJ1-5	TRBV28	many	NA	CASSSGHQPQHF	TGTGCCAGCAGTTCCGGACATCAGCCCCAGCATTTT
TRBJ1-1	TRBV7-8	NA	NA	CASSLSHEVQAFF	TGTGCCAGCAGCTTATCGCATGAGGTGCAAGCTTTCTTT
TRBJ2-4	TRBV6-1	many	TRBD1	CASSGTGINIQYF	TGTGCCAGCAGTGGGACAGGGATAAACATTCAGTACTTC
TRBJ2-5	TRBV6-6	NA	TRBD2	CASRVAGGPETQYF	TGTGCCAGCAGAGTAGCGGGAGGCCCCGAGACCCAGTACTTC
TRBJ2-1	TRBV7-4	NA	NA	CASSWTADDEQFF	TGTGCCAGCAGCTGGACGGCGGACGATGAGCAGTTCTTC
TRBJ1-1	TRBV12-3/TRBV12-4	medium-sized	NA	CASRGTYTEAFF	TGTGCCAGCAGAGGGACCTACACTGAAGCTTTCTTT
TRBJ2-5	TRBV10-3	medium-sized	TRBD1	CAIRGDSKETQYF	TGTGCCATCAGGGGGGACAGTAAAGAGACCCAGTACTTC
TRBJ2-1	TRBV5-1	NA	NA	CASSPAVYNEQFF	TGCGCCAGCAGCCCCGCGGTTTACAATGAGCAGTTCTTC
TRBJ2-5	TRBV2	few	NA	CASSYRVGSYNEQYF	TGTGCCAGCAGCTACAGGGTGGGGTCGTACAATGAGCAGTACTTC
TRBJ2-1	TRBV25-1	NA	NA	CASSELDDGNEQFF	TGTGCCAGCAGTGAATTGGATGACGGCAATGAGCAGTTCTTC
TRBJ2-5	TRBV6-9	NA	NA	CASSRGSSKTQYF	TGTGCCAGCAGCCGAGGGTCTTCGAAGACCCAGTACTTC
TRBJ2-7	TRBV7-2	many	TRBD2	CASSSGLAGASISYEQYF	TGTGCCAGCAGCTCCGGACTAGCGGGAGCGTCTATCTCCTACGAGCAGTACTTC
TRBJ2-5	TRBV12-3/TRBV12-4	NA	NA	CASSSLRETQYF	TGTGCCAGCAGTTCCCTGCGAGAGACCCAGTACTTC
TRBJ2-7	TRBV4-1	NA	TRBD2	CASSQDLAGGNEQYF	TGCGCCAGCAGCCAAGATCTAGCGGGAGGAAACGAGCAGTACTTC
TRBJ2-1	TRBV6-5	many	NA	CASSYTRWGLEEQFF	TGTGCCAGCAGTTACACCCGTTGGGGGCTGGAGGAGCAGTTCTTC
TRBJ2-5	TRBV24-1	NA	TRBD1	CATSDLFGQEIQETQYF	TGTGCCACCAGTGATTTGTTCGGACAGGAAATCCAAGAGACCCAGTACTTC
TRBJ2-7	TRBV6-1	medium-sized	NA	CASRAQGLGYEQYF	TGTGCCAGCAGGGCACAGGGTCTTGGCTACGAGCAGTACTTC
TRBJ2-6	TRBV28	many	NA	CASSRQSGANVLTF	TGTGCCAGCAGTCGACAATCTGGGGCCAACGTCCTGACTTTC
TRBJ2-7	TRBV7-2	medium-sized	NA	CASSPWAVGGEQYF	TGTGCCAGCAGCCCCTGGGCGGTTGGTGGTGAGCAGTACTTC
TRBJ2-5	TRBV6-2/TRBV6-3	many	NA	CASSPVVQETQYF	TGTGCCAGCAGCCCCGTGGTGCAAGAGACCCAGTACTTC
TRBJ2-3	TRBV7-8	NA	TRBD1	CASSLGQGGTDTQYF	TGTGCCAGCAGCTTAGGACAGGGGGGCACAGATACGCAGTATTTT
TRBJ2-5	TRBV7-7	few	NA	CASSLTRGETQYF	TGTGCTAGCAGCTTAACCCGAGGGGAGACCCAGTACTTC
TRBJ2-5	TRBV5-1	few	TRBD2	CASSLRGTSGRRVEQYF	TGCGCCAGCAGCCTGCGAGGGACTAGCGGGAGAAGGGTTGAGCAGTACTTC
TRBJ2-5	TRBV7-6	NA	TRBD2	CASSSSVGLATQETQYF	TGTGCTAGCAGCTCATCGGTGGGACTAGCGACTCAAGAGACCCAGTACTTC
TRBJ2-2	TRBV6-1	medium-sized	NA	CASRTGTNTGELFF	TGTGCCAGCAGAACGGGAACGAACACCGGGGAGCTGTTTTTT
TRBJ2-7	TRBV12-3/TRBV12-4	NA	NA	CASSPSPRWQYF	TGTGCCAGCAGCCCTTCTCCACGATGGCAGTACTTC
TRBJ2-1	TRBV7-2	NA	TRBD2	CASSSRLTSWVSSYNEQFF	TGTGCCAGCAGCTCAAGGTTGACTAGCTGGGTGAGCTCCTACAATGAGCAGTTCTTC
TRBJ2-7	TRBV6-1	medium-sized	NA	CASSFGGLSYEQYF	TGTGCCAGCAGTTTTGGGGGGCTCTCCTACGAGCAGTACTTC
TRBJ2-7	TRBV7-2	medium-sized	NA	CASSFRRGPYEQYF	TGTGCCAGCAGCTTCCGGCGGGGACCCTACGAGCAGTACTTC
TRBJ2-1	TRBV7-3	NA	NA	CASSLTHGPYEQFF	TGTGCCAGCAGCTTAACTCATGGCCCCTACGAGCAGTTCTTC
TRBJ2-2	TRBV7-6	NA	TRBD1	CASSTRDSVTGELFF	TGTGCCAGCAGCACCAGGGACAGCGTCACCGGGGAGCTGTTTTTT
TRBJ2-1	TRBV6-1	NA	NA	CASSDGSEYNEQFF	TGTGCCAGCAGTGACGGCTCGGAGTACAATGAGCAGTTCTTC
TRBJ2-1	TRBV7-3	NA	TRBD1	CASSPPRTGSSYNEQFF	TGTGCCAGCAGCCCTCCCCGGACAGGTAGCTCCTACAATGAGCAGTTCTTC
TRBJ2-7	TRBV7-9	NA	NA	CASSPRVGGYEQYF	TGTGCCAGCAGCCCACGCGTAGGCGGATACGAGCAGTACTTC
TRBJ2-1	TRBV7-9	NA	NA	CASSLETGGRRYNEQFF	TGTGCCAGCAGCTTAGAAACCGGGGGGCGTAGATACAATGAGCAGTTCTTC
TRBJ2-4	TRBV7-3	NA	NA	CASSLTRADTQYF	TGTGCCAGCAGCTTAACCCGCGCAGATACGCAGTACTTC
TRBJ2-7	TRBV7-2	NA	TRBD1	CASSHPGTGTYEQYF	TGTGCCAGCAGCCACCCCGGGACAGGAACCTACGAGCAGTACTTC
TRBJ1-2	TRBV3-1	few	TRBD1	CASSQQRGDRLSIHGYTF	TGTGCCAGCAGCCAACAAAGGGGGGACAGATTATCGATCCACGGCTACACCTTC
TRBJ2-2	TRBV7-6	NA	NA	CASSLAPSPNTGELFF	TGTGCTAGCAGCTTAGCACCTAGCCCTAACACCGGGGAGCTGTTTTTT
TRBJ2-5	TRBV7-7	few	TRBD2	CASSQGGGLAGTAQYF	TGTGCTAGCAGCCAAGGGGGGGGACTAGCGGGGACCGCCCAGTACTTC
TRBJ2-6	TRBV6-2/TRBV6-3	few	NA	CASSHYRSGANVLTF	TGTGCCAGCAGCCACTACAGATCTGGGGCCAACGTCCTGACTTTC
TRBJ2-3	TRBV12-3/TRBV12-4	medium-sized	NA	CASSFQGADTQYF	TGTGCCAGCAGTTTTCAGGGAGCAGATACGCAGTATTTT
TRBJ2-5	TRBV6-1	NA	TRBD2	CAIERERGETQYF	TGTGCCATCGAGCGGGAGAGGGGGGAGACCCAGTACTTC
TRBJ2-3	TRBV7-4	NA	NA	CVSSKGHLIEGELYF	TGTGTCAGCAGCAAGGGACACTTAATCGAGGGGGAGCTGTATTTT
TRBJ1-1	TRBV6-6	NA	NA	CASSYSINTEAFF	TGTGCCAGCAGTTACTCGATCAACACTGAAGCTTTCTTT